This record looks at one T cell receptor (beta chain) sequence and its context. The antigen is unknown. Donors were ostensibly healthy at sampling, although undocumented immune exposures were probable. These data are taken from a study of cytomegalovirus exposure and HLA in healthy donors. The study, taken as a whole, reports: Earlier results showed most TCR beta V segments being productive about 90% or about 30% of the time. Diagnosis of cytomegalovirus status made by the classifier reportedly showed high specificity and sensitivity. Researchers reported in a later analysis that a missense DCLRE1C variant was tied to TCR beta V- and J-gene trimming.

PCR used 60 Vbeta primers and 13 Jbeta primers. The table came from immunoSEQ multiplex PCR; TCRdb's copy has only in-frame clones and leaves some out. The sample's table shows around 48,000 clones. Germline V lookup: CDR1 SQVTM, CDR2 ANQGSEA. Trimming stripped 6 bases from V and 4 bases from J, with 15 bases between. The CDR3 contains 13 residues. This TCR derives from a female donor in good health and CMV-seronegative. The chain combines TRBV29-1 with TRBJ1-1; D may be TRBD1 (6 bases). The sequenced sample consisted of PBMCs. The CDR3 loop is CSVSDSRATEAFF. The CDR3 nucleotides read TGCAGCGTCTCGGACAGCCGGGCCACTGAAGCTTTCTTT.